This T cell receptor beta chain was recorded in a study of blood T cells in healthy people across ages. The use of a sample-barcoded 5' primer and a J-beta primer mix characterized a second PCR of roughly 7 to 12 cycles. TCRdb re-analysed the 5' RACE reads in MiXCR, keeping a single row per CDR3 protein. The table includes 540,000 or so distinct CDR3 sequences, 27% detected once. This CDR3 is 16 amino acids long. Germline-derived CDR1 and CDR2 are MGHRA and YSYEKL. The V gene lost 1 base and the J gene lost 0 bases, with 10 bases spanning the gap. This clonotype has a handful of counts. The chain joins TRBV4-1 to TRBJ1-3; tentatively, D is TRBD1 (5 bases). The sample comprised blood. This receptor was taken from a woman in her 70s in good health. The CDR3 DNA follows: TGCGCCAGCAGCCAAGCTACAGGACCCTCTGGAAACACCATATATTTT. Translating it yields CASSQATGPSGNTIYF.